The clone carrying this T cell receptor (beta chain) was found once. The sample is drawn from a study of blood T cell repertoires in COVID-19. As for the study in general: Sites across the United States, Italy and Spain contributed samples from acute and convalescent COVID-19.

Participants reported their clinical history, and cohort assignment relied on those reports. Within 2 weeks of study entry, exposed participants had contacted a PCR-confirmed or clinician-diagnosed COVID-19 case. Produced via immunoSEQ multiplex PCR; TCRdb's table is partial and in-frame only. This table has 330,000 or so clones, about nine tenths appearing once. Per the germline V gene, CDR1 is MGHRA and CDR2 is YSYEKL. This CDR3 is 11 amino acids long. V gave up 6 bases and J gave up 2 bases, with 5 bases separating them. The source is a young woman who had been exposed to COVID-19. Sequences were obtained from PBMCs or T cells enriched from blood (not recorded which). The V call is TRBV4-1, the J call TRBJ2-7; D might be TRBD1 (5 bases). CDR3 DNA sequence: TGCGCCAGCAGGGGGCCCTACGAGCAGTACTTC. Protein product: CASRGPYEQYF.